These T cell receptor beta chains were read from a single sample in a study of cytomegalovirus exposure and HLA in healthy donors. Assay: immunoSEQ multiplex PCR; the TCRdb copy retains only in-frame clones and omits some. There are about 82,000 clones in the sample; around 70% occur only once, and around 6.4% lies in the top ten. Sequences were obtained from PBMCs. Receptors originate from a woman aged 50 to 60 in good health and CMV-seropositive. Each CDR3 is given with its conserved first and last residue. D genes are given only for firm matches. A clone size is listed for some rows: how often the clone was seen (once, few, many), or a class if it is expanded.

clone_size: .
j_call: TRBJ1-1
cdr3_length: 16
d_call: TRBD1
v_call: TRBV14
cdr3_aa: CASSQGQGLGNTEAFF
cdr3_nt: TGTGCCAGCAGCCAAGGACAGGGGTTGGGGAACACTGAAGCTTTCTTT

clone_size: .
j_call: TRBJ1-1
cdr3_length: 14
d_call: TRBD1
v_call: TRBV6-1
cdr3_aa: CASRTGQANTEAFF
cdr3_nt: TGTGCCAGCAGGACCGGACAGGCGAACACTGAAGCTTTCTTT

clone_size: .
j_call: TRBJ2-7
cdr3_length: 11
d_call: .
v_call: TRBV27
cdr3_aa: CASSFGYEQYF
cdr3_nt: TGTGCCAGCAGTTTCGGGTACGAGCAGTACTTC

clone_size: .
j_call: TRBJ2-7
cdr3_length: 15
d_call: .
v_call: TRBV6-9
cdr3_aa: CGPGPVAGRGYEQYF
cdr3_nt: TGTGGCCCGGGCCCTGTGGCGGGAAGAGGTTACGAGCAGTACTTC

clone_size: once
j_call: TRBJ2-5
cdr3_length: 12
d_call: TRBD2
v_call: TRBV30
cdr3_aa: CAWGPGGETQYF
cdr3_nt: TGTGCCTGGGGACCGGGAGGGGAGACCCAGTACTTC

clone_size: .
j_call: TRBJ2-7
cdr3_length: 11
d_call: .
v_call: TRBV29-1
cdr3_aa: CSVELSYEQYF
cdr3_nt: TGCAGTGTAGAGTTAAGCTACGAGCAGTACTTC

clone_size: few
j_call: TRBJ1-2
cdr3_length: 18
d_call: .
v_call: TRBV5-6
cdr3_aa: CASSAAGGPAKNNYGYTF
cdr3_nt: TGTGCCAGCAGCGCGGCGGGGGGGCCCGCCAAGAATAACTATGGCTACACCTTC

clone_size: .
j_call: TRBJ1-1
cdr3_length: 15
d_call: .
v_call: TRBV5-6
cdr3_aa: CASSLGTAKNTEAFF
cdr3_nt: TGTGCCAGCAGCTTGGGGACAGCGAAGAACACTGAAGCTTTCTTT

clone_size: .
j_call: TRBJ1-1
cdr3_length: 12
d_call: .
v_call: TRBV6-6
cdr3_aa: CASSPLPRWAFF
cdr3_nt: TGTGCCAGCAGCCCTCTACCACGGTGGGCTTTCTTT

clone_size: .
j_call: TRBJ1-1
cdr3_length: 13
d_call: .
v_call: TRBV6-1
cdr3_aa: CASSDRGYTEAFF
cdr3_nt: TGTGCCAGCAGTGATCGGGGGTACACTGAAGCTTTCTTT

clone_size: .
j_call: TRBJ2-3
cdr3_length: 14
d_call: .
v_call: TRBV5-1
cdr3_aa: CASSSGQSTDTQYF
cdr3_nt: TGCGCCAGCAGCTCCGGACAGTCCACAGATACGCAGTATTTT

clone_size: .
j_call: TRBJ2-7
cdr3_length: 15
d_call: .
v_call: TRBV18
cdr3_aa: CASSPPSVYPYEQYF
cdr3_nt: TGTGCCAGCTCACCCCCTAGCGTTTACCCCTACGAGCAGTACTTC

clone_size: few
j_call: TRBJ2-7
cdr3_length: 14
d_call: TRBD2
v_call: TRBV5-8
cdr3_aa: CASSLVGGNYEQYF
cdr3_nt: TGTGCCAGCAGCTTGGTGGGGGGGAACTACGAGCAGTACTTC

clone_size: few
j_call: TRBJ1-2
cdr3_length: 13
d_call: TRBD1
v_call: TRBV5-5
cdr3_aa: CASSPTGAVGYTF
cdr3_nt: TGTGCCAGCAGCCCGACAGGGGCAGTCGGCTACACCTTC

clone_size: .
j_call: TRBJ1-3
cdr3_length: 12
d_call: .
v_call: TRBV9
cdr3_aa: CASSREGNTIYF
cdr3_nt: TGTGCCAGCAGTCGGGAGGGAAACACCATATATTTT

clone_size: .
j_call: TRBJ2-1
cdr3_length: 14
d_call: TRBD2
v_call: TRBV29-1
cdr3_aa: CSVTGLAGYNEQFF
cdr3_nt: TGCAGCGTCACTGGACTAGCGGGGTACAATGAGCAGTTCTTC

clone_size: .
j_call: TRBJ1-2
cdr3_length: 15
d_call: TRBD1
v_call: TRBV29-1
cdr3_aa: CSVDLRDRGTNGYTF
cdr3_nt: TGCAGCGTTGACCTACGGGACAGGGGGACTAATGGCTACACCTTC

clone_size: .
j_call: TRBJ2-5
cdr3_length: 13
d_call: TRBD2
v_call: TRBV7-7
cdr3_aa: CASSSGGEETQYF
cdr3_nt: TGTGCTAGCAGCAGTGGGGGGGAAGAGACCCAGTACTTC

clone_size: once
j_call: TRBJ1-2
cdr3_length: 12
d_call: .
v_call: TRBV29-1
cdr3_aa: CSVESVNYGYTF
cdr3_nt: TGCAGCGTTGAGTCAGTTAACTATGGCTACACCTTC

clone_size: .
j_call: TRBJ2-7
cdr3_length: 14
d_call: TRBD2
v_call: TRBV28
cdr3_aa: CASSGREGRNEQYF
cdr3_nt: TGTGCCAGCAGTGGGCGGGAGGGCCGGAACGAGCAGTACTTC

clone_size: few
j_call: TRBJ1-5
cdr3_length: 17
d_call: TRBD1
v_call: TRBV18
cdr3_aa: CASSLRQGVTGNQPQHF
cdr3_nt: TGTGCCAGCTCACTACGACAGGGGGTTACGGGCAATCAGCCCCAGCATTTT

clone_size: .
j_call: TRBJ1-2
cdr3_length: 12
d_call: .
v_call: TRBV7-2
cdr3_aa: CASSLDRALYTF
cdr3_nt: TGTGCCAGCAGCTTGGACAGAGCTCTCTACACCTTC

clone_size: few
j_call: TRBJ2-3
cdr3_length: 15
d_call: .
v_call: TRBV25-1
cdr3_aa: CASSESRGFTDTQYF
cdr3_nt: TGTGCCAGCAGTGAATCTCGCGGTTTCACAGATACGCAGTATTTT

clone_size: .
j_call: TRBJ1-1
cdr3_length: 12
d_call: .
v_call: TRBV7-9
cdr3_aa: CSSIASGIEAFF
cdr3_nt: TGTTCCAGCATCGCTTCAGGGATTGAAGCTTTCTTT

clone_size: .
j_call: TRBJ2-5
cdr3_length: 15
d_call: TRBD1
v_call: TRBV18
cdr3_aa: CASSPARGLRETQYF
cdr3_nt: TGTGCCAGCTCACCCGCCAGGGGGCTCAGGGAGACCCAGTACTTC

clone_size: .
j_call: TRBJ1-2
cdr3_length: 13
d_call: .
v_call: TRBV2
cdr3_aa: CASSEHQGSGYTF
cdr3_nt: TGTGCCAGCAGTGAGCACCAGGGGAGTGGCTACACCTTC

clone_size: .
j_call: TRBJ1-1
cdr3_length: 13
d_call: .
v_call: TRBV7-9
cdr3_aa: CASSLENRNEAFF
cdr3_nt: TGTGCCAGCAGCTTAGAGAACAGGAACGAAGCTTTCTTT

clone_size: .
j_call: TRBJ1-1
cdr3_length: 17
d_call: .
v_call: TRBV6-1
cdr3_aa: CASSDGGGREMNTEAFF
cdr3_nt: TGTGCCAGCAGTGACGGGGGGGGGCGGGAGATGAACACTGAAGCTTTCTTT

clone_size: .
j_call: TRBJ2-1
cdr3_length: 16
d_call: .
v_call: TRBV5-1
cdr3_aa: CASSLQAASSYNEQFF
cdr3_nt: TGCGCCAGCAGCTTGCAAGCAGCGAGCTCCTACAATGAGCAGTTCTTC

clone_size: .
j_call: TRBJ1-1
cdr3_length: 14
d_call: .
v_call: TRBV28
cdr3_aa: CASSLSGGWTEAFF
cdr3_nt: TGTGCCAGCAGTTTAAGTGGGGGCTGGACTGAAGCTTTCTTT

clone_size: .
j_call: TRBJ2-2
cdr3_length: 16
d_call: TRBD2
v_call: TRBV19
cdr3_aa: CASSAEASGRYGELFF
cdr3_nt: TGTGCCAGTAGTGCGGAAGCTAGCGGGAGGTACGGGGAGCTGTTTTTT

clone_size: .
j_call: TRBJ1-1
cdr3_length: 14
d_call: .
v_call: TRBV18
cdr3_aa: CASSPPTENTEAFF
cdr3_nt: TGTGCCAGCTCACCACCGACAGAGAACACTGAAGCTTTCTTT

clone_size: .
j_call: TRBJ2-1
cdr3_length: 13
d_call: TRBD1
v_call: TRBV7-7
cdr3_aa: CASSLDRLNEQFF
cdr3_nt: TGTGCTAGCAGCTTGGACAGGTTGAATGAGCAGTTCTTC

clone_size: .
j_call: TRBJ2-7
cdr3_length: 16
d_call: .
v_call: TRBV5-5
cdr3_aa: CASSTSLEALLYEQYF
cdr3_nt: TGTGCCAGCAGCACCTCCCTCGAGGCATTACTTTACGAGCAGTACTTC

clone_size: .
j_call: TRBJ2-7
cdr3_length: 14
d_call: TRBD1
v_call: TRBV5-1
cdr3_aa: CASSWSGGGYEQYF
cdr3_nt: TGCGCCAGCAGCTGGTCAGGGGGCGGCTACGAGCAGTACTTC

clone_size: .
j_call: TRBJ1-2
cdr3_length: 13
d_call: TRBD1
v_call: TRBV7-9
cdr3_aa: CASSRTGNYGYTF
cdr3_nt: TGTGCCAGCAGTCGGACAGGGAACTATGGCTACACCTTC

clone_size: once
j_call: TRBJ1-5
cdr3_length: 16
d_call: .
v_call: TRBV4-1
cdr3_aa: CASSEGEALGNQPQHF
cdr3_nt: TGCGCCAGCAGCGAAGGGGAGGCGTTAGGCAATCAGCCCCAGCATTTT

clone_size: .
j_call: TRBJ1-2
cdr3_length: 14
d_call: .
v_call: TRBV10-3
cdr3_aa: CASDETGEGYGYTF
cdr3_nt: TGTGCCTCCGATGAGACAGGCGAGGGCTATGGCTACACCTTC

clone_size: few
j_call: TRBJ2-7
cdr3_length: 12
d_call: .
v_call: TRBV28
cdr3_aa: CASAGPFYEQYF
cdr3_nt: TGTGCCAGTGCGGGACCTTTCTACGAGCAGTACTTC

clone_size: few
j_call: TRBJ1-1
cdr3_length: 16
d_call: .
v_call: TRBV5-1
cdr3_aa: CASRPRGSPKNTEAFF
cdr3_nt: TGCGCCAGCAGGCCGCGAGGGAGTCCGAAGAACACTGAAGCTTTCTTT

clone_size: .
j_call: TRBJ2-1
cdr3_length: 16
d_call: TRBD2
v_call: TRBV28
cdr3_aa: CASSGPTSGRVNEQFF
cdr3_nt: TGTGCCAGCAGTGGCCCGACTAGCGGGAGAGTCAATGAGCAGTTCTTC

clone_size: .
j_call: TRBJ1-5
cdr3_length: 13
d_call: .
v_call: TRBV29-1
cdr3_aa: CSVEEVPGQPQHF
cdr3_nt: TGCAGCGTTGAAGAAGTTCCAGGTCAGCCCCAGCATTTT

clone_size: .
j_call: TRBJ2-5
cdr3_length: 17
d_call: TRBD2
v_call: TRBV11-1
cdr3_aa: CASSLGGTSGRQETQYF
cdr3_nt: TGTGCCAGCAGCTTAGGAGGGACTAGCGGACGTCAAGAGACCCAGTACTTC

clone_size: few
j_call: TRBJ2-1
cdr3_length: 19
d_call: TRBD2
v_call: TRBV10-2
cdr3_aa: CASSGVGAGGPRSYNEQFF
cdr3_nt: TGCGCCAGCAGTGGGGTTGGAGCGGGAGGGCCACGCTCCTACAATGAGCAGTTCTTC

clone_size: .
j_call: TRBJ2-3
cdr3_length: 16
d_call: TRBD2
v_call: TRBV27
cdr3_aa: CASSGGLAGDTDTQYF
cdr3_nt: TGTGCCAGCAGCGGGGGACTAGCGGGAGACACAGATACGCAGTATTTT